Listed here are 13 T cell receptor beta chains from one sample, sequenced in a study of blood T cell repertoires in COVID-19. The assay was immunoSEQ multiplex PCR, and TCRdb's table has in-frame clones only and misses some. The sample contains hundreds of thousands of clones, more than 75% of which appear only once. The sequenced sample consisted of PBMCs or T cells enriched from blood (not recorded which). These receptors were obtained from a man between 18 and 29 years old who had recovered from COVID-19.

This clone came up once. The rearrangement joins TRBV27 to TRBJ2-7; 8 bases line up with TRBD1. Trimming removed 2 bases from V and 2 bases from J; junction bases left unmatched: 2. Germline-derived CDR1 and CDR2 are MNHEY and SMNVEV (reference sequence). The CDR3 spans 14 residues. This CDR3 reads CASSLDRGPYEQYF. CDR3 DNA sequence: TGTGCCAGCAGTTTAGACAGGGGCCCCTACGAGCAGTACTTC.

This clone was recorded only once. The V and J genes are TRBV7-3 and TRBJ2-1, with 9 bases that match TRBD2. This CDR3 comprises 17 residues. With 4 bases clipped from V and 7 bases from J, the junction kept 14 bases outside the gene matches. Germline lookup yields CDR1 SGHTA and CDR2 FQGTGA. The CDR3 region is CASSSLGAGGPVNEQFF. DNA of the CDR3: TGTGCCAGCAGCTCTCTCGGGGCGGGAGGGCCAGTGAATGAGCAGTTCTTC.

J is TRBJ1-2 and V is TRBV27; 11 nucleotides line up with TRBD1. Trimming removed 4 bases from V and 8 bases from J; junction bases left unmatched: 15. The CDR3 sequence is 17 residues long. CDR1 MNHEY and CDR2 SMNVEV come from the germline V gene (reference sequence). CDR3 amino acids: CASSSVPHGQGALGYTF. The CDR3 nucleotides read TGTGCCAGCAGTTCGGTCCCCCACGGACAGGGGGCGCTGGGCTACACCTTC.

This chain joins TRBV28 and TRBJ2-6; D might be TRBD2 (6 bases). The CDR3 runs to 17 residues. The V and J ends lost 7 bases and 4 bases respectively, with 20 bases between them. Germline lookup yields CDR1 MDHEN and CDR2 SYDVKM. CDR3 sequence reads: CASTFTTGTPGANVLTF. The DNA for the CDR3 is TGTGCCAGCACATTTACAACCGGGACTCCCGGGGCCAACGTCCTGACTTTC.

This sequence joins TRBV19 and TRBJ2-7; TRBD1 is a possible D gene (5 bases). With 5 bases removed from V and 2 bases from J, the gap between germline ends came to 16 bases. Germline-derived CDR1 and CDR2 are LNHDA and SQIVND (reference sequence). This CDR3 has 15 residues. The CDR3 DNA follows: TGTGCCAGTAGTGATCCCTCAGACAGAACCTACGAGCAGTACTTC. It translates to CASSDPSDRTYEQYF.

Written as DNA, the CDR3 is TGCGCCAGCAGCCCATGGACTAGCGGGGGCTCCTACGAGCAGTACTTC. Translation: CASSPWTSGGSYEQYF. The V gene is TRBV5-1, the J gene TRBJ2-7, with 13 bases fitting TRBD2. The CDR3 totals 16 residues. CDR1 and CDR2 (germline): SGHRS, YFSETQ. Germline trimming cut 4 bases from V and 0 bases from J; bases unmatched to any gene: 4.

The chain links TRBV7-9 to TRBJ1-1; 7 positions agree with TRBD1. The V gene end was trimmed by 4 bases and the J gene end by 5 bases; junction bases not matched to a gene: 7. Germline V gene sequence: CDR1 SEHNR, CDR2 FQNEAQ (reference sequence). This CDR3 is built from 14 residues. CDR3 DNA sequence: TGTGCCAGCAGCTCGACTACAGGGGTGACTGAAGCTTTCTTT. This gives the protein CASSSTTGVTEAFF.

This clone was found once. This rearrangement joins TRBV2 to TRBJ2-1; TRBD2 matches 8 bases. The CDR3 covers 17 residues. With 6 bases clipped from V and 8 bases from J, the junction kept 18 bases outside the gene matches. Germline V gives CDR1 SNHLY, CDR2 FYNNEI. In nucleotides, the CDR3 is TGTGCCAGCAGCTCACCTCAAGGACGGCTCGGGGGGGATGAGCAGTTCTTC. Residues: CASSSPQGRLGGDEQFF.

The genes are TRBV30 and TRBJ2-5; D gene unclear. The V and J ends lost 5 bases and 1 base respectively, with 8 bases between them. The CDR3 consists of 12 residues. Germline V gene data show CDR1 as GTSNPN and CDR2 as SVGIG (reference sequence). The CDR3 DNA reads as TGTGCCTGGGCAGGCGTCCAAGAGACCCAGTACTTC. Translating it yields CAWAGVQETQYF.

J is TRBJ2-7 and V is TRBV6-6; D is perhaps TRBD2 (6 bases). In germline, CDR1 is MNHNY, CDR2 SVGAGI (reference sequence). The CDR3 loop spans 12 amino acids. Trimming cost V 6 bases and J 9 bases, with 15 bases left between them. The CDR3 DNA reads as TGTGCCAGCAGCACCCCCACCGGGGGGCAGTACTTC. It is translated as CASSTPTGGQYF.

CDR3 amino acids: CASSLGATSGGYNEQFF. Here the CDR3 DNA reads TGTGCCAGCAGCTTAGGGGCGACTAGCGGTGGTTACAATGAGCAGTTCTTC. This chain uses TRBV11-3 with TRBJ2-1; 9 nucleotides line up with TRBD2. Germline V gene lookup returns CDR1 SGHNT and CDR2 YENEEA. This CDR3 has 17 residues. Trimming cost V 1 base and J 4 bases; bases outside gene matches: 8.

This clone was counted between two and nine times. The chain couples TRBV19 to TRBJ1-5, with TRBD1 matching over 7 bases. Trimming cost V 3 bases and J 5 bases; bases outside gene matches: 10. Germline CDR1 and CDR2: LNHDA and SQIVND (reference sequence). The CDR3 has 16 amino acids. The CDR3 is CASSMWTGGLHQPQHF. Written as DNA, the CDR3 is TGTGCCAGTAGTATGTGGACAGGAGGGTTACATCAGCCCCAGCATTTT.

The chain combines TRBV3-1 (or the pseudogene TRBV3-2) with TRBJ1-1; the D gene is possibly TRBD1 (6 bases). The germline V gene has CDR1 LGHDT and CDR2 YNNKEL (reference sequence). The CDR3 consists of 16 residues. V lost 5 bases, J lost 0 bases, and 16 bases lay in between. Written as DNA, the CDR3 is TGTGCCAGCAGCAGAACGGGGGGGCGCCTGAACACTGAAGCTTTCTTT. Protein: CASSRTGGRLNTEAFF.